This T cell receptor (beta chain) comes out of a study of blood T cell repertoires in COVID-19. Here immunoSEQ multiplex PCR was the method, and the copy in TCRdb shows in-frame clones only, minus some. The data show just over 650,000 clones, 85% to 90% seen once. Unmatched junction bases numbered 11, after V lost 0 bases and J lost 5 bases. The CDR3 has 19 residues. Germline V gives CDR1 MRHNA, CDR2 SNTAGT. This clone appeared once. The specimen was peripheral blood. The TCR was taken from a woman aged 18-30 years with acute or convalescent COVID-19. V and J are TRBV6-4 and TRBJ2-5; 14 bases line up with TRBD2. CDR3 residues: CASSDSRTSGGTRGETQYF. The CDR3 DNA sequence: TGTGCCAGCAGTGACTCGAGGACTAGCGGGGGGACTCGTGGGGAGACCCAGTACTTC.